This T cell receptor beta chain was sequenced during a study of blood T cell repertoires in COVID-19. Repertoires were generated with immunoSEQ multiplex PCR, while TCRdb's copy carries only in-frame clones and drops some. The sample gives 55,000 to 80,000 clones, approximately 90% of which show up once; roughly 2.6% is in the top ten. The TCR comes from a man in his fifties or sixties with acute or convalescent COVID-19. Source material: peripheral blood.

CDR3 in amino acids: CASSMVAGHSNQPQHF. CDR3 coding DNA: TGTGCCAGCAGCATGGTGGCGGGCCATAGCAATCAGCCCCAGCATTTT. This chain connects TRBV7-8 to TRBJ1-5; D gene ambiguous. Germline CDR1 SGHVS, CDR2 FQNEAQ. The V end lost 5 bases, the J end lost 0 bases, and 14 bases lay between the germline ends. The CDR3 is made up of 16 amino acids.